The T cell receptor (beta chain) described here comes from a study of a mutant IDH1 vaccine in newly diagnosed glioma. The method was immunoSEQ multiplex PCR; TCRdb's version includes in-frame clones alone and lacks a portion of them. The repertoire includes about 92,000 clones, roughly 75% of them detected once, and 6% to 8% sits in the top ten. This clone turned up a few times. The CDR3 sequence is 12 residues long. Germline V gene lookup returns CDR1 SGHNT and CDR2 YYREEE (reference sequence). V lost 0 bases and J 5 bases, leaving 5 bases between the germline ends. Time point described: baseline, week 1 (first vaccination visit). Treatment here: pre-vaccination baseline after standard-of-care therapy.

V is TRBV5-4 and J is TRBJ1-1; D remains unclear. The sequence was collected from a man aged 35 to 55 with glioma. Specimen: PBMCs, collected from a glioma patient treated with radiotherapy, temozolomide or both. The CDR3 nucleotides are TGTGCCAGCAGCTTGGAGACGACTGAAGCTTTCTTT. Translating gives CASSLETTEAFF.